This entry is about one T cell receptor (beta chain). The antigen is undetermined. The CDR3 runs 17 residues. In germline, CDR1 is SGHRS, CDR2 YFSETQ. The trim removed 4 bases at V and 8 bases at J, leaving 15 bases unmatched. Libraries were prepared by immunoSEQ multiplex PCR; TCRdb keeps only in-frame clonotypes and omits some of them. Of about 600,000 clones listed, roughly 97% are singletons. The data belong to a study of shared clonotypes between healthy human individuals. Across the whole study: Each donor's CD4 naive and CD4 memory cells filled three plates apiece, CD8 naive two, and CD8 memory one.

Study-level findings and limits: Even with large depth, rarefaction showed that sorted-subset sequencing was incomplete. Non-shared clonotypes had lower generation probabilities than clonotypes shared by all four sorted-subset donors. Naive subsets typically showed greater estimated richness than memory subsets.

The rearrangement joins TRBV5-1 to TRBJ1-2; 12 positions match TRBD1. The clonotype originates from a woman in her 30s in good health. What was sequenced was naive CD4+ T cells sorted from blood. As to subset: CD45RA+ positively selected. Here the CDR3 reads CASSHPGQGARGSGYTF. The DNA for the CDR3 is TGCGCCAGCAGCCATCCGGGACAGGGGGCGAGAGGAAGCGGCTACACCTTC. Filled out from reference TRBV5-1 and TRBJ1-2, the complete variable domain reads KAGVTQTPRYLIKTRGQQVTLSCSPISGHRSVSWYQQTPGQGLQFLFEYFSETQRNKGNFPGRFSGRQFSNSRSEMNVSTLELGDSALYLCASSHPGQGARGSGYTFGSGTRLTVV.